The sequence of this TCR beta chain was determined in a study of blood T cell repertoires in COVID-19. About the study: The United States, Italy and Spain supplied acute and convalescent COVID-19 samples.

Methods used by the authors: Cell counts per sample came from amplifying reference gene primers. The data were produced by immunoSEQ multiplex PCR, yet TCRdb's version contains in-frame clones alone and is incomplete. V, J and clone size derive from that table, while D and trimming were established from the DNA sequence. The table lists 110,000 or so clones, 85% of them singletons. Input material: peripheral blood. The TCR sequence derives from a human donor in a cohort sampled during active COVID-19.

In DNA form, the CDR3 reads TGTGCCAGCAGCCAAGATCGGGGACAGGACCAAGAGACCCAGTACTTC. Its translation is CASSQDRGQDQETQYF. V gene TRBV3-1 (or the pseudogene TRBV3-2) combines with J gene TRBJ2-5; TRBD1 matches 8 bases. Looked up from germline, CDR1 is LGHDT and CDR2 is YNNKEL (reference sequence). The CDR3 sequence is 16 residues long. With 0 bases clipped from V and 0 bases from J, the junction kept 3 bases outside the gene matches.